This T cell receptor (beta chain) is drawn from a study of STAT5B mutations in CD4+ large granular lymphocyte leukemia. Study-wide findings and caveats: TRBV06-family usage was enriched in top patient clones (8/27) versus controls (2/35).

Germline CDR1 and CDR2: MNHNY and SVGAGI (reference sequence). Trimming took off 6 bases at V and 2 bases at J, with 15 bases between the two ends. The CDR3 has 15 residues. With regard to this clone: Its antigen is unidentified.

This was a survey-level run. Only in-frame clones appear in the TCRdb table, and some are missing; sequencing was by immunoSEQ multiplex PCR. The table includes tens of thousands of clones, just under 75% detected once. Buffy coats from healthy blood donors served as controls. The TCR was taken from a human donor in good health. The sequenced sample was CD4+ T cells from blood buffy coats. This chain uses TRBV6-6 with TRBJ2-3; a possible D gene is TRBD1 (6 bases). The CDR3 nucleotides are TGTGCCAGCAGAAGACAGGTGATTTACACAGATACGCAGTATTTT. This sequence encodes CASRRQVIYTDTQYF.